What follows is one T cell receptor beta chain and its context. This clonotype was picked up a small number of times. Which antigen it targets is not known. Base qualities are not at hand, and no much larger clone is one base apart. Donors were a few dozen systemically healthy Caucasian individuals from Russia aged roughly 6 to 95 years. Roughly 9 milliliters of peripheral blood were drawn from each donor into EDTA-treated Vacutainer tubes. Ficoll-Paque density-gradient centrifugation was used to isolate PBMCs, with at least 7 million obtained per sample. Trizol reagent was used to extract total RNA from PBMCs, with at least 5.5 micrograms per sample. Naive CD45RAhigh/CD27high T cell percentages were measured by flow cytometry on a PBMC aliquot from every donor. Library preparation was by 5' RACE. Sequencer: Illumina HiSeq 2500. A second PCR of about 6 to 11 cycles was run with a J-beta primer mix and a sample-barcoded 5' primer. A template-switch 5' adaptor carrying 12 random nucleotides introduced a unique molecular identifier onto each TCR beta cDNA molecule. At least 2.5 million CDR3-containing paired-end reads were obtained from each sample. All of the RNA was converted into first-strand cDNA using the Mint cDNA synthesis kit, with a TRBC-specific oligonucleotide serving as the primer. After uracil-DNA glycosylase treatment, a first 18-cycle PCR used universal primers M1SS and BC2_uni_R on all cDNA. As for the original processing: For normalization, 1 million high-quality reads, each with a distinct molecular identifier, were randomly selected from each sample. Reads with shared molecular identifiers were discarded instead of being binned into consensus sequences. MiTCR, with a Q25 quality threshold and the strictest error-elimination algorithm, was used for CDR3 identification, clonotype clustering and error correction. Lower-bound total TCR beta diversity was estimated with a nonparametric unseen species model using Euler transformation. The public reads were reprocessed in TCRdb via fastp at Q25 and MiXCR, keeping in-frame beta chains. Entries that share a CDR3 protein sequence are merged under the most common genes and DNA. The authors' filters were not applied to this entry. The sample profile shows roughly 1.7 million distinct CDR3 sequences; 30% to 35% of them were found once. The ten largest clones add up to around 10% of the sample.

The data stem from a study of blood T cells in healthy people across ages (dated by TCRdb to 2013 to 2016). General notes on the study: In model experiments, roughly one uniquely barcoded TCR beta cDNA molecule per two T cells was captured by template switching. The study measured age-related changes in TCR beta repertoire diversity using deep sequencing normalized with unique cDNA molecular identifiers. Four age groups were formed from the donors: young (average approximately 15 years), middle-aged (approximately 39), aged (under 70) and long-lived (more than 75). To avoid experimental bias, donors of different ages were spread randomly across the sequencing lanes. The study analyzed two additional independent replicas of 1 million unique cDNA reads from the same blood draw for two donors, one aged 18 to 29 and one aged 80 or older.

Results the study describes overall, beyond this receptor: Bulk unsorted PBMC profiling prevented conclusive comparison of naive and antigen-experienced compartments. Because donor CMV infection status was unknown, age-related changes in expanded clonotypes were potentially confounded. Compared with the aged group, the long-lived group had more naive CD4+ T cells, fewer expanded clones and increased TCR diversity, suggesting age selection. There was a strong correlation between observed TCR beta diversity and the percentage of naive T cells measured by flow cytometry. Estimates of total diversity based on one million sequenced T cells were regarded as lower bounds and as underestimates. As age increased, observed TCR beta diversity per million T cells dropped in a roughly linear way, and a significant reduction was already evident by age roughly 40.

Source material: blood. The clonotype originates from a woman in her 30s in good health.

The DNA sequence is TGCAGTGCCCTGCTAGGGCTCGATCAGCCCCAGCATTTT. Translated, it gives CSALLGLDQPQHF. Rearrangement joined TRBV20-1 to TRBJ1-5, with no confidently assigned D gene. V is pared back by 6 bases and J by 5 bases, with 14 bases lying between the germline termini. CDR1 and CDR2, per the germline V gene (reference sequence), are DFQATT and SNEGSKA. From the cysteine through the phenylalanine, the CDR3 covers 13 amino acids. Only the CDR3 DNA stays, 39 bases, in frame from base 1.